This entry lists 11 T cell receptor beta chains sequenced from one sample in a study of T cell responses to AZD1222 COVID-19 vaccine. Method: immunoSEQ multiplex PCR; TCRdb's copy keeps in-frame clones and lacks some. The sample has around 150,000 clones, 85% to 95% seen once; the top ten hold 5.1%. The sequenced sample was peripheral blood, obtained 28 days after the second AZD1222 dose. The receptors were gathered from an adult who received the AZD1222 COVID-19 vaccine.

V gene TRBV10-3 combines with J gene TRBJ1-2, with no clear D. Trimming stripped 0 bases from V and 2 bases from J, with 4 bases between. CDR3 size: 13 residues. Germline-derived CDR1 and CDR2 are ENHRY and SYGVKD. DNA for the CDR3: TGTGCCATCAGTGAGTCTGTGAACTATGGCTACACCTTC. It codes for CAISESVNYGYTF.

The rearrangement uses TRBV7-3 and TRBJ1-2; D remains unclear. Germline CDR1 reads SGHTA; CDR2 reads FQGTGA. V lost 4 bases to trimming and J lost 4 bases, with 10 bases between them. CDR3 length: 13 amino acids. CDR3 amino acids: CASSSQIPYGYTF. The CDR3 region has the DNA TGTGCCAGCAGCTCCCAGATCCCCTATGGCTACACCTTC.

J is TRBJ1-3 and V is TRBV7-2; D remains ambiguous. The germline V gene encodes CDR1 SGHTA and CDR2 FQGNSA. Trimming stripped 5 bases from V and 0 bases from J, with 20 bases between. The CDR3 has 18 residues. The DNA for the CDR3 is TGTGCCAGCAGCCCCTCCCCTTGGCAGTCCAGCTCTGGAAACACCATATATTTT. It translates to CASSPSPWQSSSGNTIYF. Full variable domain (rest looked up from reference TRBV7-2 and TRBJ1-3): GAGVSQSPSNKVTEKGKDVELRCDPISGHTALYWYRQSLGQGLEFLIYFQGNSAPDKSGLPSDRFSAERTGGSVSTLTIQRTQQEDSAVYLCASSPSPWQSSSGNTIYFGEGSWLTVV.

The rearrangement joins TRBV5-1 to TRBJ2-6, with D possibly matching TRBD1 (5 bases). Germline values: CDR1 SGHRS, CDR2 YFSETQ. This CDR3 is 16 amino acids long. Trimming shortened V by 4 bases and J by 4 bases, and 15 bases separated the two germline ends. CDR3 region: CASSLPSGAGANVLTF. The CDR3 DNA follows: TGCGCCAGCAGCCTCCCCAGTGGGGCCGGGGCCAACGTCCTGACTTTC.

The rearrangement links TRBV18 to TRBJ2-2, with TRBD2 as a possible D gene (5 bases). Germline CDR1 is KGHSH and CDR2 is LQKENI. V was trimmed by 3 bases and J by 0 bases, leaving 11 bases between them. CDR3 length: 16 residues. CDR3 in DNA: TGTGCCAGCTCACCCCTAGCAGCCGCGAACACCGGGGAGCTGTTTTTT. This translates into CASSPLAAANTGELFF.

The chain uses TRBV9 and TRBJ2-7, with 7 bases fitting TRBD2. Germline trimming cut 0 bases from V and 0 bases from J; bases unmatched to any gene: 6. The CDR3 loop spans 16 amino acids. Germline V lookup: CDR1 SGDLS, CDR2 YYNGEE. Here the CDR3 reads CASSVAGRESSYEQYF. CDR3 in DNA: TGTGCCAGCAGCGTAGCTGGGCGGGAGAGCTCCTACGAGCAGTACTTC.

V gene TRBV28 combines with J gene TRBJ1-4; perhaps TRBD1 as D (6 bases). The V end lost 5 bases, the J end lost 5 bases, and 15 bases lay between the germline ends. This CDR3 spans 15 amino acids. Germline V CDR1 and CDR2: MDHEN, SYDVKM. The CDR3 spells CASSPLGQGNEKLFF. In nucleotides, the CDR3 is TGTGCCAGCAGTCCACTCGGGCAGGGGAATGAAAAACTGTTTTTT.

The genes are TRBV7-9 and TRBJ2-5; 7 bases align to TRBD1. CDR3 size: 17 residues. With V trimmed by 4 bases and J by 3 bases, 14 bases remained unmatched. CDR1 and CDR2 (germline): SEHNR, FQNEAQ (reference sequence). The DNA for the CDR3 is TGTGCCAGCAGCTCGTCACGATCGGGACAGTTTAAAGAGACCCAGTACTTC. Amino acids: CASSSSRSGQFKETQYF.

This clone was seen once. The chain has TRBV7-9 and TRBJ2-2; D might be TRBD1 (6 bases). This CDR3 has 12 residues. V was clipped by 6 bases and J by 5 bases, with 7 bases between them. CDR1 is SEHNR and CDR2 is FQNEAQ in the germline V gene (reference sequence). CDR3 sequence reads: CASSTGTGELFF. The CDR3 nucleotides are TGTGCCAGCAGTACAGGGACCGGGGAGCTGTTTTTT.

The rearrangement links TRBV3-1 (or the pseudogene TRBV3-2) to TRBJ1-2; TRBD1 matches at 9 bases. The ends lost 0 bases at V and 8 bases at J; junction bases unmatched: 1. The CDR3 is made up of 13 amino acids. Germline CDR1 and CDR2: LGHDT and YNNKEL (reference sequence). CDR3 region: CASSQDGQGGYTF. In DNA form, the CDR3 reads TGTGCCAGCAGCCAAGATGGACAGGGGGGCTACACCTTC.

For the CDR3, the DNA is TGTGCCAGCTCACCAGCAGCGACCGTAGATACGCAGTATTTT. It specifies CASSPAATVDTQYF. V gene TRBV18 combines with J gene TRBJ2-3; D unclear. V dropped 2 bases and J dropped 5 bases, with 11 bases sitting between them. The CDR3 extends over 14 amino acids. Germline V gene lookup returns CDR1 KGHSH and CDR2 LQKENI.